Listed here are 20 T cell receptor beta chains from one sample, sequenced in a study of beta chain features in type 1 diabetes. Isolated RNA was reverse transcribed in full, so expressed TCRB transcripts were sequenced. The table came from immunoSEQ multiplex PCR; TCRdb's copy has only in-frame clones and leaves some out. The sample lists some 150,000 clones; about 10% were seen once. The material sequenced was naive CD4+ T cells from blood. These receptor sequences come from a young man in good health.

The genes are TRBV6-1 and TRBJ2-7, with a tentative D call TRBD1 (6 bases). Trimming left V 3 bases short and J 2 bases short, with 14 bases between. The germline gives CDR1 MNHNS, CDR2 SASEGT. This CDR3 is built from 15 residues. CDR3 DNA sequence: TGTGCCAGCAGTGATTGGGGGACATCTACCTACGAGCAGTACTTC. Encoded protein: CASSDWGTSTYEQYF.

This clone showed up just a few times. The J gene is TRBJ2-7, the V gene TRBV12-5, with a possible D match to TRBD1 (6 bases). Trimming shortened V by 5 bases and J by 1 base, and 9 bases separated the two germline ends. Germline values: CDR1 LGHNT, CDR2 FRNRAP. CDR3 size: 13 residues. In DNA form, the CDR3 reads TGTGCTAGTGGTCAGGGGATATCCTACGAGCAGTACTTC. Translating gives CASGQGISYEQYF.

The rearrangement uses TRBV5-1 and TRBJ2-7; D might be TRBD2 (6 bases). Germline V gene data show CDR1 as SGHRS and CDR2 as YFSETQ. Trimming took 4 bases from V and 0 from J, leaving 14 bases between them. This CDR3 has 15 amino acids. CDR3 DNA sequence: TGCGCCAGCAGCCGAGGAGGGTCGGGCTCCTACGAGCAGTACTTC. This translates into CASSRGGSGSYEQYF. The full variable domain, its missing parts supplied by reference TRBV5-1 and TRBJ2-7, is KAGVTQTPRYLIKTRGQQVTLSCSPISGHRSVSWYQQTPGQGLQFLFEYFSETQRNKGNFPGRFSGRQFSNSRSEMNVSTLELGDSALYLCASSRGGSGSYEQYFGPGTRLTVT.

The chain is built from TRBV19 and TRBJ2-1; 9 bases agree with TRBD2. The V and J ends lost 1 base and 4 bases, in that order; junction bases with no gene match: 5. Germline values: CDR1 LNHDA, CDR2 SQIVND (reference sequence). CDR3 size: 16 residues. The CDR3 sequence is CASSIGSGGPYNEQFF. CDR3 nucleotide sequence: TGTGCCAGTAGTATAGGTAGCGGGGGCCCTTACAATGAGCAGTTCTTC. The variable domain in full, with the rest retrieved from reference TRBV19 and TRBJ2-1, is DGGITQSPKYLFRKEGQNVTLSCEQNLNHDAMYWYRQDPGQGLRLIYYSQIVNDFQKGDIAEGYSVSREKKESFPLTVTSAQKNPTAFYLCASSIGSGGPYNEQFFGPGTRLTVL.

This clone has only a few counts. V is TRBV7-2 and J is TRBJ2-3; TRBD1 agrees at 10 bases. The germline V gene has CDR1 SGHTA and CDR2 FQGNSA. The CDR3 totals 17 residues. Trimming took 4 bases from V and 0 from J; bases not matched to a gene: 7. Here the CDR3 reads CASSSTGQGESTDTQYF. The CDR3 coding sequence is TGTGCCAGCAGCTCTACCGGACAGGGGGAGAGCACAGATACGCAGTATTTT.

In this sample, this clone turned up a few times. The rearrangement uses TRBV18 and TRBJ2-1; 12 bases map to TRBD2. V dropped 2 bases and J dropped 6; count of bases not matched to a gene: 11. Germline CDR1 KGHSH, CDR2 LQKENI. The CDR3 is 18 amino acids. The CDR3 region is CASSPKLAGGHPGNEQFF. CDR3 coding DNA: TGTGCCAGCTCACCAAAACTAGCGGGGGGCCACCCGGGCAATGAGCAGTTCTTC.

The V call is TRBV6-6, the J call TRBJ2-4; 8 bases map to TRBD2. V was clipped by 5 bases and J by 0 bases; unmatched bases: 6. The length of the CDR3 is 16 residues. Germline assignment: CDR1 MNHNY and CDR2 SVGAGI (reference sequence). CDR3 region: CASSAGGSSAKNIQYF. As DNA, the CDR3 is TGTGCCAGCAGTGCGGGGGGATCGTCAGCCAAAAACATTCAGTACTTC.

The table lists this clone with a few counts. The rearrangement links TRBV7-2 to TRBJ2-7; 14 nucleotides match TRBD2. V lost 1 base and J lost 3; bases outside the gene matches: 5. Germline loops: CDR1 SGHTA, CDR2 FQGNSA. The CDR3 consists of 17 residues. The CDR3, as DNA: TGTGCCAGCAGCTTAGTAGTGACTAGCGGGGGGGGCTACGAGCAGTACTTC. Protein product: CASSLVVTSGGGYEQYF.

This clone was recorded a few times. Other DNA sequences from this sample encode an identical CDR3 as well. The chain combines TRBV10-3 with TRBJ2-3; TRBD1 matches at 7 bases. The CDR3 has 13 residues. Germline V CDR1 and CDR2: ENHRY, SYGVKD. V trimming: 8 bases; J trimming: 1 base; junction bases outside the gene matches: 3. The CDR3 nucleotides read TGTGCCATCCGAGACAGGGGCACAGATACGCAGTATTTT. This translates into CAIRDRGTDTQYF.

J is TRBJ2-7 and V is TRBV7-2; 7 bases map to TRBD1. With 5 bases clipped from V and 3 bases from J, the junction kept 13 bases outside the gene matches. This CDR3 has 16 amino acids. From germline, CDR1 is SGHTA and CDR2 FQGNSA. CDR3 nucleotide sequence: TGTGCCAGCAGCACATCTAGGGGGCGCGGATACTACGAGCAGTACTTC. This gives the protein CASSTSRGRGYYEQYF.

This clone was seen only a few times. The chain joins TRBV5-6 to TRBJ2-2; 8 bases match TRBD1. The CDR3 is 16 residues long. CDR1 is SGHDT and CDR2 is YYEEEE in the germline V gene. J was trimmed by 5 bases and V by 4 bases; bases with no gene match: 10. DNA for the CDR3: TGTGCCAGCAGCCCCCACACAGGGGGTGGTACCGGGGAGCTGTTTTTT. It specifies CASSPHTGGGTGELFF.

The sample holds many counts of this clone. This chain joins TRBV29-1 and TRBJ1-1; D remains unclear. V lost 4 bases to trimming and J lost 1 base, with 7 bases between them. The germline V gene has CDR1 SQVTM and CDR2 ANQGSEA. This CDR3 spans 12 amino acids. The CDR3 spells CSVAQRNTEAFF. The CDR3 DNA sequence: TGCAGCGTTGCACAGAGGAACACTGAAGCTTTCTTT.

V gene TRBV19 combines with J gene TRBJ1-4; TRBD1 agrees at 7 bases. J lost 8 bases, V lost 9 bases, and 9 bases had no gene match. This CDR3 contains 13 residues. The germline V gene encodes CDR1 LNHDA and CDR2 SQIVND (reference sequence). Written as DNA, the CDR3 is TGTGCCAGCCGCAGGGGGATCCGCGAAAAACTGTTTTTT. It yields the protein CASRRGIREKLFF.

The chain links TRBV7-2 to TRBJ1-2; a weak D match, TRBD1 (6 bases). Germline-derived CDR1 and CDR2 are SGHTA and FQGNSA. Trimming took 1 base from V and 6 from J, leaving 9 bases between them. There are 13 residues in the CDR3. The CDR3 is CASSLVSGDGYTF. CDR3 bases: TGTGCCAGCAGCTTAGTGTCAGGGGATGGCTACACCTTC.

V gene TRBV7-2 combines with J gene TRBJ2-5, with TRBD1 identical over 7 bases. The V gene's germline CDR1 is SGHTA and CDR2 FQGNSA. The CDR3 totals 13 residues. The ends lost 5 bases at V and 3 bases at J; junction bases unmatched: 3. The CDR3 loop is CASSADREETQYF. The CDR3 DNA reads as TGTGCCAGCAGCGCAGACAGGGAAGAGACCCAGTACTTC.

The chain joins TRBV5-1 to TRBJ2-3; 7 bases align to TRBD1. The CDR3 length is 15 residues. Germline CDR1 and CDR2: SGHRS and YFSETQ. V lost 0 bases, J lost 2 bases, and 3 bases stayed unmatched. CDR3 amino acids: CASSLGGTVTDTQYF. The CDR3 nucleotides are TGCGCCAGCAGCTTGGGAGGGACAGTCACAGATACGCAGTATTTT.

The chain employs TRBV6-5 and TRBJ2-3; 8 positions match TRBD2. CDR1 MNHEY and CDR2 SVGAGI come from the germline V gene. This CDR3 has 15 amino acids. V dropped 0 bases and J dropped 8; count of bases not matched to a gene: 7. CDR3 sequence reads: CASSYSTGGYGTQYF. CDR3 nucleotide sequence: TGTGCCAGCAGTTACTCCACGGGGGGGTACGGTACGCAGTATTTT.

This chain links TRBV7-9 with TRBJ1-4; D is uncertain. The germline V gene has CDR1 SEHNR and CDR2 FQNEAQ (reference sequence). The CDR3 runs 15 residues. V was clipped by 3 bases and J by 2 bases, with 10 bases between them. The CDR3 DNA sequence: TGTGCCAGCAGCTTCTGGGGAGCGACTAATGAAAAACTGTTTTTT. Encoded protein: CASSFWGATNEKLFF. The variable domain in full, completed from reference TRBV7-9 and TRBJ1-4, reads DTGVSQNPRHKITKRGQNVTFRCDPISEHNRLYWYRQTLGQGPEFLTYFQNEAQLEKSRLLSDRFSAERPKGSFSTLEIQRTEQGDSAMYLCASSFWGATNEKLFFGSGTQLSVL.

CDR3 region: CASSQARGAPYEQYF. For the CDR3, the DNA is TGTGCCAGCAGTCAGGCCAGGGGGGCCCCCTACGAGCAGTACTTC. The genes are TRBV7-2 and TRBJ2-7, with D tentatively TRBD1 (7 bases). Per germline, CDR1 SGHTA and CDR2 FQGNSA. V was cut by 6 bases and J by 2 bases, with 17 bases left in between. CDR3 length: 15 residues.

This sequence joins TRBV5-1 and TRBJ2-3; 8 bases align to TRBD2. Trimming at V came to 7 bases and at J to 2 bases, leaving 12 bases not matched to a gene. Germline loops: CDR1 SGHRS, CDR2 YFSETQ. This CDR3 has 16 amino acids. CDR3: CASLPLERGPTDTQYF. CDR3 bases: TGCGCCAGCCTCCCCCTAGAGCGGGGGCCCACAGATACGCAGTATTTT.